Listed below are T cell receptor beta chains from one sample, sequenced in a study of technical replicates of blood from several donors. Some clones are missing from TCRdb's copy, which holds only in-frame ones; the method was immunoSEQ multiplex PCR. The sample holds approximately 78,000 clones, roughly 92% seen once. The sequenced material came from T cells isolated from PBMCs. The origin of the receptors is a human donor in good health. The CDR3 runs from the conserved cysteine through the conserved F or W. A D gene is named only where the DNA matches it firmly. Part of the rows lack a size; the others show once, few, many or a class for expanded clones.

TRBV9	TRBD1	TRBJ1-2	-	CASSAGKGTVNGYTF	TGTGCCAGCAGCGCAGGGAAGGGGACAGTTAACGGCTACACCTTC
TRBV18	-	TRBJ2-7	-	CASSPGTPRAYEQYF	TGTGCCAGCTCACCCGGGACACCCCGGGCCTACGAGCAGTACTTC
TRBV13	-	TRBJ2-1	-	CASSYGTPKQFF	TGTGCCAGCAGCTACGGGACACCCAAGCAGTTCTTC
TRBV19	-	TRBJ2-1	-	CASSASDSSYNEQFF	TGTGCCAGTAGTGCTAGCGATAGCTCCTACAATGAGCAGTTCTTC
TRBV9	-	TRBJ1-2	-	CASSPRHPNYGYTF	TGTGCCAGCAGCCCAAGACATCCGAACTATGGCTACACCTTC
TRBV28	-	TRBJ2-2	-	CASNGVGELFF	TGTGCCAGCAACGGGGTCGGGGAGCTGTTTTTT
TRBV6-1	-	TRBJ1-1	-	CASRQGNTEAFF	TGTGCCAGCAGACAGGGGAACACTGAAGCTTTCTTT
TRBV6-1	-	TRBJ1-2	-	CASSDLGYTF	TGTGCCAGCAGTGATTTAGGCTACACCTTC
TRBV27	TRBD1	TRBJ2-4	-	CASRGTGQAINIQYF	TGTGCCAGCAGGGGGACAGGACAGGCAATAAACATTCAGTACTTC
TRBV28	TRBD2	TRBJ2-5	-	CASSQLAGGQETQYF	TGTGCCAGCAGCCAACTAGCGGGAGGCCAAGAGACCCAGTACTTC
TRBV5-1	TRBD1	TRBJ2-3	-	CASRQGAYTDTQYF	TGCGCCAGCAGACAGGGGGCTTACACAGATACGCAGTATTTT
TRBV6-5	TRBD2	TRBJ2-5	-	CASSWDGRNQETQYF	TGTGCCAGCAGTTGGGACGGGAGGAATCAAGAGACCCAGTACTTC
TRBV7-9	-	TRBJ2-7	-	CASSPGVSYEQYF	TGTGCCAGCAGCCCGGGGGTTTCCTACGAGCAGTACTTC
TRBV20-1	-	TRBJ1-1	once	CSADALQGAFF	TGCAGTGCTGACGCGTTACAGGGAGCTTTCTTT
TRBV10-1	-	TRBJ2-7	-	CASSGTWGGEQYF	TGCGCCAGCAGTGGGACATGGGGAGGCGAGCAGTACTTC
TRBV14	TRBD1	TRBJ1-2	-	CASSPGTGSYGYTF	TGTGCCAGCAGCCCCGGGACAGGGAGCTATGGCTACACCTTC
TRBV10-2	TRBD2	TRBJ2-1	-	CASSEPVGLAGPYNEQFF	TGCGCCAGCAGTGAGCCGGTCGGGCTAGCGGGTCCCTACAATGAGCAGTTCTTC
TRBV19	-	TRBJ2-7	once	CASSIDLEEMSYEQYF	TGTGCCAGTAGTATAGATCTGGAGGAAATGTCCTACGAGCAGTACTTC
TRBV18	-	TRBJ1-1	-	CASSPSGNTEAFF	TGTGCCAGCTCACCGAGCGGGAACACTGAAGCTTTCTTT
TRBV19	-	TRBJ1-2	-	CASSFRGDNGYTF	TGTGCCAGCTCATTCCGGGGGGATAATGGCTACACCTTC
TRBV10-3	TRBD1	TRBJ1-1	-	CATSTGAEAFF	TGTGCCACAAGCACAGGGGCCGAAGCTTTCTTT
TRBV14	-	TRBJ2-1	-	CASSQVRGNEQFF	TGTGCCAGCAGCCAAGTCAGGGGCAATGAGCAGTTCTTC
TRBV27	TRBD1	TRBJ2-7	-	CATGTGSYEQYF	TGTGCCACAGGGACAGGTTCCTACGAGCAGTACTTC
TRBV4-2	-	TRBJ1-2	-	CASSQDLGYTF	TGTGCCAGCAGCCAAGACTTGGGCTACACCTTC